One T cell receptor (beta chain) is described in this entry. Its antigen remains undetermined. No clone much larger than this one lies a single base away; base qualities are absent. The protocol used for the library was 5' RACE. Sequencing relied on a NextSeq 500. In the TCR library protocol, unique molecular identifiers were attached to individual cDNA molecules to correct for PCR bias and sequencing error. TCR alpha and beta chains were both sequenced, and the abundances of alpha and beta sequences in each sample were closely correlated with each other. In the authors' own workflow: Decombinator V4 was used to annotate the V gene, J gene and CDR3 of the TCR sequences. Expanded TCRs were defined as changing significantly between any two time points under a Poisson model with p below 0.0001. TCR abundances were normalised to the total number of TCRs sequenced in each sample and reported as counts per million. MAIT TCRs were defined by TRAV1-2 paired with TRAJ12, TRAJ20 or TRAJ33, and iNKT TCRs by TRAV10 paired with TRAJ18. A search of VDJdb, accessed on 1 November 2021, was run for TCRs annotated to CMV, EBV and SARS-CoV-2, with TCRs annotated for multiple antigens excluded. The public sequencing data were trimmed at Q25 with fastp and processed into clonotypes with MiXCR by TCRdb, which kept only in-frame beta chains. Under each unique CDR3 protein, matching rows form one entry showing the most common genes and DNA. These V and J calls originate from TCRdb's pipeline instead of the authors' own analysis. The sample table holds 75,000 to 100,000 distinct CDR3 sequences, of which roughly 17% were seen once. The top ten clones comprise roughly 1.2% of the sample.

This was a case-control study nested in a cohort of healthcare workers in London, UK, who had nasopharyngeal swab PCR tests and blood samples taken every week. Healthcare workers were recruited during the week of the UK lockdown, between 23 and 31 March 2020, and followed weekly for up to about 16 weeks. The entry originates in a study of early T cells in non-severe SARS-CoV-2 infection (dated by TCRdb to 2020 to 2022). The study in broad terms: TCR sequencing used bulk RNA from unsorted whole blood, so alpha and beta chains could not be paired. General findings and caveats noted by the study authors: VDJdb matching was skewed toward anti-spike CD8 responses and likely underestimated virus-specific expansions, missing private and CD4 specificities.

For CDR1 and CDR2, the germline V gene lists MDHEN and SYDVKM. From V the trimming removes 10 bases and from J it removes 2 bases, while the gene matches leave 14 bases of the junction unaccounted for. The CDR3 measures 16 amino acids from cysteine to phenylalanine. Only CDR3 DNA remains: 48 bases, in frame from the first base. Sequencing input: whole blood. The receptor's source is an adult who was a healthcare worker with PCR-confirmed SARS-CoV-2 infection or an uninfected control (not recorded which). The chain links TRBV28 with TRBJ2-4, and TRBD2 matches 7 of the central bases. CDR3 loop: CATHPAGVGTKNIQYF. The DNA sequence is TGTGCCACCCATCCGGCGGGGGTAGGAACCAAAAACATTCAGTACTTC.